The clone carrying this T cell receptor beta chain came up a few times. Primed by a sample-barcoded 5' primer and a J-beta primer mix, a second PCR proceeded for 7 to 11 cycles. TCRdb independently ran MiXCR on the 5' RACE reads; one entry per CDR3 protein. The sample includes 540,000 or so distinct CDR3 sequences, 27% of them seen just once. The CDR3 loop spans 13 amino acids. The germline gives CDR1 SEHNR, CDR2 FQNEAQ (reference sequence). The V and J ends lost 5 bases and 9 bases respectively, with 14 bases between them. The data were obtained in a study of blood T cells in healthy people across ages. Donors each provided 8 to 10 milliliters of peripheral blood.

Sequencing input: blood. This sequence originates from a woman in her 70s in good health. The chain links TRBV7-9 to TRBJ2-1; TRBD2 might be the D (6 bases). The CDR3 bases are TGTGCCAGCAGCCTCCCTAGCGTCGGTGAGCAGTTCTTC. Its translation is CASSLPSVGEQFF.